This T cell receptor beta chain is drawn from a study of CD8 T cells in Susac syndrome. In the study overall: Patients with Susac syndrome, at blood draw, were therapy-naive, on corticosteroids, or on intravenous immunoglobulin alone.

This clonotype showed up just once. Random-hexamer reverse transcription was applied to about 0.5 to 1 ug RNA. TCRdb fed the immunoSEQ multiplex PCR reads into MiXCR, producing one record per CDR3 protein. The sample lists about 150,000 distinct CDR3 sequences; roughly 94% were seen once. CDR3 length: 15 residues. Germline CDR1 GTSNPN, CDR2 SVGIG (reference sequence). V trimming: 2 bases; J trimming: 8 bases; junction bases outside the gene matches: 5. This TCR was recovered from a human donor with Susac syndrome. This chain uses TRBV30 with TRBJ2-1; 14 nucleotides align to TRBD2. Sequenced input: CD8+ T cells from PBMCs. The CDR3 loop is CAWSSAGLAGDEQFF. The CDR3 DNA is TGTGCCTGGAGTAGTGCGGGACTAGCGGGAGATGAGCAGTTCTTC.